The 7 T cell receptor beta chains below all came from one sample that was sequenced in a study of T cells after yellow fever vaccination. A single record per CDR3 protein comes from TCRdb applying MiXCR to the 5' RACE reads. The profile shows 550,000 to 750,000 distinct CDR3 sequences, roughly 13% of them singletons. This specimen consisted of PBMCs, obtained on the day of the yellow fever booster vaccination. These receptors all stem from a man aged 25-40 years who received the YFV17D yellow fever vaccine.

This clonotype was seen ten or more times. The J gene is TRBJ2-7, the V gene TRBV5-1; 7 bases match TRBD1. The CDR3 contains 14 residues. Germline CDR1 reads SGHRS; CDR2 reads YFSETQ. The V gene end was trimmed by 4 bases and the J gene end by 2 bases; junction bases not matched to a gene: 6. CDR3 sequence reads: CASSGRDSPYEQYF. The CDR3 nucleotides are TGCGCCAGCAGCGGCCGGGACAGTCCCTACGAGCAGTACTTC.

This clonotype was detected ten times or more. The chain carries TRBV5-1 and TRBJ2-1, with TRBD2 matching 8 bases. The length of the CDR3 is 18 residues. Per germline, CDR1 SGHRS and CDR2 YFSETQ. The V gene end was trimmed by 1 base and the J gene end by 3 bases; junction bases not matched to a gene: 12. The CDR3 here is CASSLSGLARGSYNEQFF. In nucleotides, the CDR3 is TGCGCCAGCAGCTTGTCCGGACTAGCTAGGGGTAGCTACAATGAGCAGTTCTTC.

This clonotype was counted only a few times. The rearrangement uses TRBV29-1 and TRBJ2-7; D possibly corresponds to TRBD1 (7 bases). The CDR3 is made up of 13 amino acids. The germline V gene has CDR1 SQVTM and CDR2 ANQGSEA. V was shortened by 6 bases and J by 5 bases, with 17 bases between the two germline ends. CDR3 sequence reads: CSVTGDSVDEQYF. The CDR3 coding sequence is TGCAGCGTCACAGGGGACTCGGTTGACGAGCAGTACTTC.

The chain employs TRBV4-3 and TRBJ2-5; 9 bases map to TRBD1. With 0 bases clipped from V and 5 bases from J, the junction kept 10 bases outside the gene matches. The CDR3 is 17 residues long. Germline assignment: CDR1 LGHNA and CDR2 YSLEER. The CDR3 nucleotides are TGCGCCAGCAGCCAAGATTCGGGACAGGGATCCTGGGAGACCCAGTACTTC. Protein sequence: CASSQDSGQGSWETQYF.

The chain links TRBV10-3 to TRBJ2-1, with 7 nucleotides matching TRBD1. V was pared by 7 bases and J by 7 bases, with 4 bases of the junction left unmatched. Germline loops: CDR1 ENHRY, CDR2 SYGVKD. This CDR3 has 12 residues. The chain's CDR3 is CAITDRANEQFF. The CDR3 nucleotides are TGTGCCATCACTGACAGGGCAAATGAGCAGTTCTTC.

This clonotype was detected ten times or more. The rearrangement joins TRBV4-3 to TRBJ2-1, with TRBD2 matching over 9 bases. Germline V gene sequence: CDR1 LGHNA, CDR2 YSLEER. This CDR3 is built from 17 residues. V lost 0 bases to trimming and J lost 4 bases; unmatched junction nucleotides: 7. This CDR3 reads CASSQDLSSGSYNEQFF. The CDR3 nucleotides read TGCGCCAGCAGCCAAGATCTGAGTAGCGGGAGTTACAATGAGCAGTTCTTC.

V usage is TRBV5-1 and J usage is TRBJ2-1; TRBD2 matches at 10 bases. Germline V gene data show CDR1 as SGHRS and CDR2 as YFSETQ. V was clipped by 4 bases and J by 8 bases; unmatched bases: 9. There are 15 residues in the CDR3. CDR3 amino acids: CASSPSSGSKDEQFF. CDR3 coding DNA: TGCGCCAGCAGCCCCTCTAGCGGGAGCAAGGATGAGCAGTTCTTC.